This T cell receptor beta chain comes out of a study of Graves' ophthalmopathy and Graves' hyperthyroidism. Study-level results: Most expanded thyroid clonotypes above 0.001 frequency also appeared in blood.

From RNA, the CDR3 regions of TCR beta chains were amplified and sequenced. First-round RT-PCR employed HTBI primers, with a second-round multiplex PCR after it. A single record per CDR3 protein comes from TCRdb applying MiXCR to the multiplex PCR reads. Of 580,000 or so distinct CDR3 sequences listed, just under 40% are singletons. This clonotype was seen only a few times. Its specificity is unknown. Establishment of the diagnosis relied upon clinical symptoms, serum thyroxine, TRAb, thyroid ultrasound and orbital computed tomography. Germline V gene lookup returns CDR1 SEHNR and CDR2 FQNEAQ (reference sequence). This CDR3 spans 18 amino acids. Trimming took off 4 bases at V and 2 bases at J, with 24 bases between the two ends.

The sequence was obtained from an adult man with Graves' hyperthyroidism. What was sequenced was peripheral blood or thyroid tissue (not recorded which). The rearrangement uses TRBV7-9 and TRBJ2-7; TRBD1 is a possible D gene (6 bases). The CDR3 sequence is CASSYGKTGSLGAYEQYF. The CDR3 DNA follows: TGTGCCAGCAGCTATGGAAAGACAGGCTCCTTAGGGGCCTACGAGCAGTACTTC. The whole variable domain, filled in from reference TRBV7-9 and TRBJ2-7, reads DTGVSQNPRHKITKRGQNVTFRCDPISEHNRLYWYRQTLGQGPEFLTYFQNEAQLEKSRLLSDRFSAERPKGSFSTLEIQRTEQGDSAMYLCASSYGKTGSLGAYEQYFGPGTRLTVT.